One and the same sample provided the 27 T cell receptor beta chains below, sequenced in a study of human T cells and chemical hapten exposure. As to time point: patch test 2, 6 weeks after DPC sensitization. The treatment is: therapeutic diphenylcyclopropenone sensitization with weekly scalp DPC. TCRdb itself ran the RACE reads through MiXCR, one entry per CDR3 protein. The sample lists some 70,000 distinct CDR3 sequences; 10% were seen once. Sequencing used whole blood, obtained in connection with sensitization to the hapten diphenylcyclopropenone (DPC). These receptors were taken from a woman between 45 and 65 years old with alopecia areata. Some clones in this sample may be carry-over from other donors' samples.

This clonotype appeared a few times. The chain couples TRBV11-2 to TRBJ2-1; perhaps D is TRBD1 or TRBD2 (6 bases each). V dropped 0 bases and J dropped 5 bases, with 20 bases sitting between them. CDR3 length: 18 residues. Germline values: CDR1 SGHAT, CDR2 FQNNGV. CDR3 region: CASSLDYPRVRGDNEQFF. The CDR3 bases are TGTGCCAGCAGCTTAGACTACCCCCGGGTGAGGGGGGACAATGAGCAGTTCTTC.

This chain joins TRBV12-3 or TRBV12-4 and TRBJ2-1; D is perhaps TRBD1 (6 bases). Between the trimmed V and J ends, which lost 3 bases and 5 bases, there was a span of 14 bases. The CDR3 runs to 15 residues. The CDR3 protein is CASSFSGALNNEQFF. The CDR3 region has the DNA TGTGCCAGCAGTTTTTCAGGGGCTCTGAACAATGAGCAGTTCTTC.

This clonotype was counted many times. This chain uses TRBV18 with TRBJ1-5, with D perhaps matching TRBD1 (6 bases). V was trimmed by 3 bases and J by 4 bases, leaving 16 bases between them. Germline V lookup: CDR1 KGHSH, CDR2 LQKENI. This CDR3 comprises 16 residues. The CDR3 DNA is TGTGCCAGCTCACCGGGGTTGGGGGGGGCGAATCAGCCCCAGCATTTT. The encoded protein is CASSPGLGGANQPQHF.

This clonotype was observed a few times. The gene calls are TRBV5-6 and TRBJ2-1, with D unresolved. V gave up 0 bases and J gave up 0 bases, with 10 bases separating them. The CDR3 is 16 amino acids. Germline assignment: CDR1 SGHDT and CDR2 YYEEEE. This chain's CDR3 is CASSLALGPSYNEQFF. The CDR3 DNA sequence: TGTGCCAGCAGCTTGGCTTTGGGCCCCTCCTACAATGAGCAGTTCTTC. Complete variable domain (other parts from reference TRBV5-6 and TRBJ2-1): DAGVTQSPTHLIKTRGQQVTLRCSPKSGHDTVSWYQQALGQGPQFIFQYYEEEERQRGNFPDRFSGHQFPNYSSELNVNALLLGDSALYLCASSLALGPSYNEQFFGPGTRLTVL.

This clonotype has only a few counts. The chain links TRBV5-1 to TRBJ1-1; the match to TRBD1 covers 7 bases. CDR3 length equals 14 residues. The junction had 7 bases not matched to a gene; V was cut back by 7 bases and J by 1 base. Germline CDR1 SGHRS, CDR2 YFSETQ. The CDR3 protein is CASAPRTGNTEAFF. For the CDR3, the DNA is TGCGCCAGCGCTCCCCGGACAGGGAACACTGAAGCTTTCTTT.

In this sample, this clonotype turned up many times. The rearrangement links TRBV7-8 to TRBJ2-3; D is possibly TRBD2 (5 bases). Per the germline V gene, CDR1 is SGHVS and CDR2 is FQNEAQ. The CDR3 sequence is 16 residues long. Trimming cost V 7 bases and J 5 bases, with 22 bases left between them. CDR3 sequence (DNA): TGTGCCAGCACTCTTGGGCGGCTCCCCGGACTAGATACGCAGTATTTT. Its translation: CASTLGRLPGLDTQYF.

This clonotype was observed a few times. The genes are TRBV20-1 and TRBJ2-3; unclear D gene. This CDR3 has 14 residues. CDR1 is DFQATT and CDR2 is SNEGSKA in the germline V gene (reference sequence). Trimming removed 5 bases at V and 1 base at J, with 13 bases between. The CDR3 DNA reads TGCAGTGCTGCTCGGCCGACCGGCACAGATACGCAGTATTTT. Amino acid sequence: CSAARPTGTDTQYF.

This clonotype has ten or more counts. The V gene is TRBV12-3 or TRBV12-4, the J gene TRBJ2-1; 10 nucleotides line up with TRBD2. After removal of 3 bases from V and 9 bases from J, the junction contained 5 bases not matched to a gene. This CDR3 region has 14 residues. The CDR3 spells CASSLLAGVGEQFF. CDR3 in DNA: TGTGCCAGCAGTTTGCTAGCGGGAGTTGGTGAGCAGTTCTTC.

The sample holds many counts of this clonotype. This chain's CDR3 is CASSRLADSYNEQFF. The CDR3 DNA is TGTGCCAGTAGCCGACTAGCGGACTCCTACAATGAGCAGTTCTTC. The rearrangement uses TRBV19 and TRBJ2-1; TRBD2 matches at 9 bases. Losses at the gene ends were 6 bases for V and 0 bases for J; bases not matched to a gene: 3. The germline V gene has CDR1 LNHDA and CDR2 SQIVND (reference sequence). This CDR3 is built from 15 residues.

This clonotype was observed at least ten times. This chain links TRBV20-1 with TRBJ2-3; 8 bases are shared with TRBD2. Germline CDR1 and CDR2: DFQATT and SNEGSKA (reference sequence). The CDR3 runs to 15 residues. V lost 5 bases, J lost 0 bases, and 7 bases stayed unmatched. The CDR3 coding sequence is TGCAGTGCTCACGGCCCTAGCGGGAGCACAGATACGCAGTATTTT. Translation gives CSAHGPSGSTDTQYF.

This clonotype was observed many times. The gene calls are TRBV11-2 and TRBJ1-5; 9 bases map to TRBD1. Germline V lookup: CDR1 SGHAT, CDR2 FQNNGV. The CDR3 runs to 15 residues. J lost 2 bases, V lost 1 base, and 0 bases had no gene match. As DNA, the CDR3 is TGTGCCAGCAGCTTAGGGACAGGGGGCAATCAGCCCCAGCATTTT. This encodes CASSLGTGGNQPQHF.

The chain carries TRBV12-3 or TRBV12-4 and TRBJ1-5, with D perhaps matching TRBD1 (6 bases). The CDR3 extends over 15 amino acids. The V and J ends lost 5 bases and 5 bases respectively, with 16 bases between them. The CDR3 is CASSGTTGGHQPQHF. The CDR3 DNA reads as TGTGCCAGCAGTGGTACGACAGGAGGCCATCAGCCCCAGCATTTT.

This clonotype was picked up a small number of times. The rearrangement joins TRBV20-1 to TRBJ1-1; D call uncertain. This CDR3 has 13 residues. Germline V lookup: CDR1 DFQATT, CDR2 SNEGSKA (reference sequence). V was clipped by 1 base and J by 0 bases, with 6 bases between them. CDR3: CSARGQMNTEAFF. CDR3 sequence (DNA): TGCAGTGCTAGAGGTCAGATGAACACTGAAGCTTTCTTT.

This chain connects TRBV29-1 to TRBJ1-3; tentative D call: TRBD1 (5 bases). This CDR3 is built from 12 residues. V lost 7 bases and J 7 bases, leaving 14 bases between the germline ends. The germline CDR1 and CDR2 sequences are SQVTM and ANQGSEA. The CDR3, as DNA: TGCAGCGGGGCCGACAGTCAGAACACCATATATTTT. Protein sequence: CSGADSQNTIYF.

The CDR3 here is CAIGTGYGYTF. CDR3 nucleotide sequence: TGTGCCATAGGGACAGGGTATGGCTACACCTTC. The genes are TRBV10-3 and TRBJ1-2; 9 bases align to TRBD1. This CDR3 has 11 amino acids. Germline lookup yields CDR1 ENHRY and CDR2 SYGVKD. V dropped 9 bases and J dropped 5; count of bases not matched to a gene: 1.

The chain combines TRBV6-2 or TRBV6-3 with TRBJ2-1, with 7 bases that match TRBD2. CDR3 length equals 18 residues. Trimming at V came to 7 bases and at J to 2 bases, leaving 17 bases not matched to a gene. Germline loops: CDR1 MNHEY, CDR2 SVGEGT. The CDR3, as DNA: TGTGCCAGCAATTCCTTAATTGGCCCGACTAGCCCCTACAATGAGCAGTTCTTC. The encoded protein is CASNSLIGPTSPYNEQFF.

Ten or more counts support this clonotype. This chain connects TRBV5-1 to TRBJ1-2; a weak D match, TRBD1 (5 bases). Per the germline V gene, CDR1 is SGHRS and CDR2 is YFSETQ. This CDR3 has 14 residues. The V end lost 4 bases, the J end lost 4 bases, and 14 bases lay between the germline ends. The CDR3 loop is CASSAGTASYGYTF. The CDR3 DNA reads as TGCGCCAGCAGCGCCGGGACGGCCTCCTATGGCTACACCTTC.

V is TRBV6-6 and J is TRBJ1-3, with D unresolved. Trimming left V 2 bases short and J 2 bases short, with 10 bases between. The CDR3 is 15 residues long. The germline gives CDR1 MNHNY, CDR2 SVGAGI (reference sequence). CDR3 loop: CASSYPPAAGNTIYF. The CDR3 DNA reads TGTGCCAGCAGTTACCCGCCCGCGGCTGGAAACACCATATATTTT.

This clonotype was recorded at least ten times. V usage is TRBV10-3 and J usage is TRBJ2-7; D may correspond to TRBD1 or TRBD2 (5 bases each). V was cut by 2 bases and J by 0 bases, with 14 bases left in between. Per germline, CDR1 ENHRY and CDR2 SYGVKD. This CDR3 has 16 residues. As DNA, the CDR3 is TGTGCCATCAGTGAGATTGCCGGGGCCCTCTCCTACGAGCAGTACTTC. Encoded protein: CAISEIAGALSYEQYF.

This chain links TRBV5-4 with TRBJ2-5; TRBD1 agrees at 7 bases. The CDR3 consists of 15 residues. Germline V gene lookup returns CDR1 SGHNT and CDR2 YYREEE (reference sequence). V was clipped by 3 bases and J by 5 bases; unmatched bases: 10. The CDR3 reads CASSSPTGLTETQYF. CDR3 sequence (DNA): TGTGCCAGCAGCTCCCCGACAGGGTTAACGGAGACCCAGTACTTC.

Comments on this clonotype: A junction boundary mismatches the germline segment, possibly from a read error. The chain uses TRBV6-6 and TRBJ2-7; 12 positions match TRBD2. Germline lookup yields CDR1 MNHNY and CDR2 SVGAGI (reference sequence). This CDR3 region has 14 residues. The CDR3 loop reads CASSPSGRAHEKYF. CDR3 coding DNA: TGTGCCAGCAGCCCTAGCGGGAGGGCCCACGAGAAGTACTTC.

The gene calls are TRBV7-9 and TRBJ2-2; TRBD2 aligns across 13 bases. V lost 7 bases to trimming and J lost 2 bases; unmatched junction nucleotides: 4. The CDR3 runs 16 residues. CDR1 is SEHNR and CDR2 is FQNEAQ in the germline V gene (reference sequence). CDR3 sequence (DNA): TGTGCCAGCACCGCGGGACTAGCGGGAAACACCGGGGAGCTGTTTTTT. This codes for CASTAGLAGNTGELFF.

This clonotype came up a few times. The rearrangement links TRBV12-5 to TRBJ2-7; 9 bases line up with TRBD2. Germline values: CDR1 LGHNT, CDR2 FRNRAP. V shed 6 bases, J shed 2 bases, and the junction held 5 bases outside the gene matches. The CDR3 is 14 amino acids. CDR3 sequence: CASGGTSSAYEQYF. The CDR3 DNA sequence: TGTGCTAGTGGCGGGACTAGCAGCGCCTACGAGCAGTACTTC.

This clonotype was seen ten or more times. The rearrangement links TRBV12-3 or TRBV12-4 to TRBJ1-1, with 8 bases matching TRBD1. This CDR3 has 15 residues. Trimming cost V 3 bases and J 8 bases; bases outside gene matches: 11. The CDR3 nucleotides read TGTGCCAGCAGTTTCCTGACAGGGGCGGGAGGAGAAGCTTTCTTT. As protein: CASSFLTGAGGEAFF.

This clonotype has at least ten counts. V and J are TRBV6-5 and TRBJ2-5; D remains unclear. This CDR3 region has 16 residues. Trimming took off 0 bases at V and 0 bases at J, with 11 bases between the two ends. The germline CDR1 and CDR2 sequences are MNHEY and SVGAGI. CDR3 residues: CASSYSRIGYQETQYF. Written as DNA, the CDR3 is TGTGCCAGCAGTTACTCTCGCATCGGGTACCAAGAGACCCAGTACTTC.

This clonotype showed up just a few times. This sequence joins TRBV29-1 and TRBJ1-1; the D gene is possibly TRBD1 (6 bases). The CDR3 extends over 14 amino acids. V shed 4 bases and J shed 3 bases, with 15 bases lying between them. Germline V gene data show CDR1 as SQVTM and CDR2 as ANQGSEA. The chain's CDR3 is CSVAQGSEYTEAFF. As DNA, the CDR3 is TGCAGCGTTGCGCAGGGGAGTGAATACACTGAAGCTTTCTTT.

This clonotype was counted many times. This sequence joins TRBV7-9 and TRBJ2-1; no reliable D call. The CDR3 runs 10 residues. Germline V gene data show CDR1 as SEHNR and CDR2 as FQNEAQ (reference sequence). Trimming cost V 5 bases and J 8 bases, with 4 bases left between them. CDR3 DNA: TGTGCCAGCAGCCAATATGAGCAGTTCTTC. Its protein product is CASSQYEQFF.